This TCR beta chain was sequenced for a study of beta chain features in type 1 diabetes. Whole-study results and caveats: Researchers reported that naive, central memory and Treg TCRB repertoires appeared more similar in patients than in healthy donors. When Type 1 diabetes patients were examined, their TCRB CDR3s proved moderately but significantly shorter in all four CD4+ subsets.

To note about this clone: What it binds is not known.

CDR3 length: 14 amino acids. Trimming shortened V by 1 base and J by 5 bases, and 10 bases separated the two germline ends. Germline assignment: CDR1 SGHNT and CDR2 YYREEE (reference sequence). All of the isolated RNA was reverse transcribed, so expressed TCRB transcripts were sequenced. Sequencing was performed with immunoSEQ multiplex PCR; in TCRdb, only in-frame clones are kept and a portion is missing. The profile covers 500,000 to 850,000 clones, with about 14% appearing a single time and approximately 0.042% taken by the ten largest. The gene calls are TRBV5-4 and TRBJ2-1, with unresolved D. Sample: naive CD4+ T cells from blood. This TCR derives from a man aged 18 to 30 with type 1 diabetes. CDR3 residues: CASSLKPENNEQFF. The CDR3 region has the DNA TGTGCCAGCAGCTTGAAACCTGAGAACAATGAGCAGTTCTTC.